This T cell receptor (beta chain) was retrieved from a study of cytomegalovirus exposure and HLA in healthy donors. Study-wide results and limits: Productive rates of about 87% or about 30% were seen for most TCR beta V segments in an earlier analysis.

Researchers ran the PCR with 60 Vbeta and 13 Jbeta primers. Data came from immunoSEQ multiplex PCR; TCRdb stores just in-frame clones and leaves some out. This sample's clone table lists 100,000 to 150,000 clones. On this clone: As yet, its antigen is unknown.

Germline V gene lookup returns CDR1 MGHRA and CDR2 YSYEKL. The V segment lost 3 bases and the J segment 3 bases; nucleotides outside the gene matches: 7. The CDR3 runs to 15 residues. The V gene is TRBV4-1, the J gene TRBJ1-2; 7 bases map to TRBD1. Input material: PBMCs. The source of this sequence is a man aged 18 to 29 in good health and CMV-seronegative. The CDR3 region has the DNA TGCGCCAGCAGCCAGGCGGGACAGCTCGACTATGGCTACACCTTC. This codes for CASSQAGQLDYGYTF.